This is a list of T cell receptor beta chains from one sample in a study of blood T cell repertoires in COVID-19. Here immunoSEQ multiplex PCR was the method, and the copy in TCRdb shows in-frame clones only, minus some. The data show about 80,000 clones, around 76% seen once. The sequenced sample consisted of peripheral blood. Receptors originate from a man between 65 and 85 years old with active or convalescent COVID-19. CDR3s include the opening cysteine and the closing phenylalanine or tryptophan. The D gene is left open where the match is weak. Clone size, where shown, is once, few, many, or a class for clones that have expanded.

J gene | D gene | V gene | clone size | CDR3 DNA | CDR3 protein
TRBJ2-5 | - | TRBV5-1 | - | TGCGCCAGCAGCTTGGCCGCAGGGGACCAGCAAGAGACCCAGTACTTC | CASSLAAGDQQETQYF
TRBJ1-2 | - | TRBV5-1 | - | TGCGCCAGCAGCTTAGGGGACACGGGCTACACCTTC | CASSLGDTGYTF
TRBJ2-1 | TRBD2 | TRBV29-1 | - | TGCAGCAAAAGCGGGGGAAATATCGATGAGCAGTTCTTC | CSKSGGNIDEQFF
TRBJ2-1 | TRBD2 | TRBV4-1 | - | TGCGCCAGCAGTCTTACTAGCGGGGGGGCCGGTAAGAATGAGCAGTTCTTC | CASSLTSGGAGKNEQFF
TRBJ1-6 | - | TRBV2 | - | TGTGCCAGCAGTGAAAGTAGAGGTTATAATTCACCCCTCCACTTT | CASSESRGYNSPLHF
TRBJ2-3 | - | TRBV9 | - | TGTGCCAGCAGCGTAGGTGGAGGGGCGCGAAGCACAGATACGCAGTATTTT | CASSVGGGARSTDTQYF
TRBJ2-7 | - | TRBV6-1 | - | TGTGCCAGCAGTGAAGGGACTATTAGCTCCTACGAGCAGTACTTC | CASSEGTISSYEQYF
TRBJ2-1 | TRBD1 | TRBV13 | - | TGTGCCAGCAGCTTCCGAACAGGGGGCGATGAGCAGTTCTTC | CASSFRTGGDEQFF
TRBJ1-3 | TRBD1 | TRBV9 | - | TGTGCCAGCAGCCCAGGGGGGAGGTCTGGAAACACCATATATTTT | CASSPGGRSGNTIYF
TRBJ2-1 | - | TRBV5-1 | - | TGCGCCAGCAGCTTGGGACCTGAGGTGACCAATGAGCAGTTCTTC | CASSLGPEVTNEQFF
TRBJ2-5 | - | TRBV28 | few | TGTGCCAGCAGTCGAGGGTTGCGCACAGAGACCCAGTACTTC | CASSRGLRTETQYF
TRBJ1-2 | - | TRBV28 | - | TGTGCCAGCAGATCCGACCCCACGGGTGGCTACACCTTC | CASRSDPTGGYTF
TRBJ2-5 | - | TRBV10-1 | once | TGCGCCCCAAACGAGGAAGAGACCCAGTACTTC | CAPNEEETQYF
TRBJ2-1 | - | TRBV28 | - | TGTGCCAGCAGTTCTCTCCCCTCCTACAATGAGCAGTTCTTC | CASSSLPSYNEQFF
TRBJ1-2 | - | TRBV11-3 | - | TGTGCCAGCAGCTTAGATGGCGAGGACTATGGCTACACCTTC | CASSLDGEDYGYTF
TRBJ2-5 | TRBD1 | TRBV30 | - | TGTGCCTGGAGTACAGGGGGTTATCGGGAAGAGACCCAGTACTTC | CAWSTGGYREETQYF
TRBJ2-1 | TRBD1 | TRBV19 | - | TGTGCCAGTACGACAGGGTACAATGAGCAGTTCTTC | CASTTGYNEQFF
TRBJ2-1 | - | TRBV7-3 | few | TGTGCCAGCAGCCCTTATGAGGGTGAGCAGTTCTTC | CASSPYEGEQFF
TRBJ2-1 | TRBD2 | TRBV5-1 | few | TGCGCCAGCAGCCCCGGGACTAGCGACAATGAGCAGTTCTTC | CASSPGTSDNEQFF
TRBJ2-5 | - | TRBV11-2 | once | TGTGCCAGCAGCCTACGCCCCGGGGAGACCCAGTACTTC | CASSLRPGETQYF
TRBJ2-3 | - | TRBV5-1 | - | TGCGCCAGCAGCTTGGGGGTCACTAGTTTGAATACGCAGTATTTT | CASSLGVTSLNTQYF
TRBJ1-6 | - | TRBV3-1/TRBV3-2 | many | TGTGCCAGCAGCCCTAAATATGAGAATTCACCCCTCCACTTT | CASSPKYENSPLHF
TRBJ1-5 | TRBD1 | TRBV19 | - | TGTGCCAGTAGTACTCCGGTGACAGGGCCGTACAATCAGCCCCAGCATTTT | CASSTPVTGPYNQPQHF
TRBJ2-5 | - | TRBV9 | - | TGTGCCAGCAGTCTCCAGACAGGCGGAGAGACCCAGTACTTC | CASSLQTGGETQYF
TRBJ1-1 | TRBD1 | TRBV5-6 | few | TGTGCCAGCAGCTTCGGGACAGGGCTTGGGGCTGAAGCTTTCTTT | CASSFGTGLGAEAFF
TRBJ1-5 | - | TRBV12-3/TRBV12-4 | - | TGTGCCAGCAGCTTGGGGGGGCCCCAGCATTTT | CASSLGGPQHF
TRBJ2-1 | TRBD2 | TRBV7-3 | few | TGTGCCAGCAGCCCCACCCAGGCTAGCGGAACCAATGAGCAGTTCTTC | CASSPTQASGTNEQFF
TRBJ2-2 | - | TRBV28 | once | TGTGCCAGTACCCCAGGGGGGTGGACCGGGGAGCTGTTTTTT | CASTPGGWTGELFF
TRBJ2-3 | TRBD2 | TRBV10-3 | - | TGTGCCATCAGTGAGGGCGGGGGACTCCTAGGGGATACGCAGTATTTT | CAISEGGGLLGDTQYF
TRBJ1-6 | TRBD1 | TRBV6-5 | - | TGTGCCAGCAGCCTGGGACAGCAACAGAATTCACCCCTCCACTTT | CASSLGQQQNSPLHF
TRBJ2-7 | - | TRBV30 | - | TGTGCCTGGAGTCCCCCCCCTCGCAGGGGCGGCGAGCAGTACTTC | CAWSPPPRRGGEQYF
TRBJ1-4 | TRBD1 | TRBV28 | - | TGTGCCAGCAGTTCCCAGGGACAGGCTAATGAAAAACTGTTTTTT | CASSSQGQANEKLFF